This TCR beta chain was recovered during a study of glioma-infiltrating T cells after dendritic cell vaccination. The method was immunoSEQ multiplex PCR; TCRdb's version includes in-frame clones alone and lacks a portion of them. In the table there are 99,000 or so clones, 75% to 90% of which are singletons. The time point is: after dendritic cell vaccination, including at tumor progression/relapse. This CDR3 is 17 amino acids long. Trimming removed 4 bases from V and 2 bases from J; junction bases left unmatched: 11. CDR1 and CDR2 from the germline V gene are SGHAT and FQDESV (reference sequence). The sequence was obtained from a human donor with glioblastoma. V and J are TRBV11-1 and TRBJ2-3; TRBD2 matches 8 bases. The material was blood, obtained after dendritic cell vaccination. The CDR3 sequence is CASSSTSTSGTTDTQYF. The CDR3 bases are TGTGCCAGCAGCTCGACCTCCACTAGCGGAACCACAGATACGCAGTATTTT.